Sequencing of this T cell receptor beta chain was carried out in a study of technical replicates of blood from a handful of donors. Per the germline V gene, CDR1 is SGHDT and CDR2 is YYEEEE. The CDR3 is made up of 16 amino acids. The V gene lost 0 bases and the J gene lost 3 bases, with 10 bases spanning the gap. Assay: immunoSEQ multiplex PCR; the TCRdb copy retains only in-frame clones and omits some. The sample has 85,000 to 95,000 clones, 90% to 96% seen once; the top ten hold 0.36%. The chain couples TRBV5-6 to TRBJ2-6; D is undetermined. Sequencing was performed on T cells isolated from PBMCs. This clonotype was sampled from a human donor in good health. The CDR3 DNA sequence: TGTGCCAGCAGCTTGGTGGCAGGAAATGGGGCCAACGTCCTGACTTTC. It codes for CASSLVAGNGANVLTF. Full variable domain (outside the CDR3, taken from reference TRBV5-6 and TRBJ2-6): DAGVTQSPTHLIKTRGQQVTLRCSPKSGHDTVSWYQQALGQGPQFIFQYYEEEERQRGNFPDRFSGHQFPNYSSELNVNALLLGDSALYLCASSLVAGNGANVLTFGAGSRLTVL.